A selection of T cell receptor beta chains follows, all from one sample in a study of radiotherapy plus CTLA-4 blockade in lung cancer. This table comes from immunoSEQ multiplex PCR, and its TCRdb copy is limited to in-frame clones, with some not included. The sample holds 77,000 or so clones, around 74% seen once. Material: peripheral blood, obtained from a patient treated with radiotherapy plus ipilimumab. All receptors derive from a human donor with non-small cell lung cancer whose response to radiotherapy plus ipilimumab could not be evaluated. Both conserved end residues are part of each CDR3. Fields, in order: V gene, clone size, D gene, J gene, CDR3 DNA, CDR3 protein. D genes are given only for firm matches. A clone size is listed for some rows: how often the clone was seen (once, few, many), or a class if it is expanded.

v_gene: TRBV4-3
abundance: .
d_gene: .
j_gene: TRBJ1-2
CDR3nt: TGCGCCAGCAGCCAAGGGTCTCAGGGAGGGCACTATGGCTACACCTTC
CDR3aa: CASSQGSQGGHYGYTF

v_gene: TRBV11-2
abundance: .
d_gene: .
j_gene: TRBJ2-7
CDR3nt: TGTGCCAGCAGCCACCAACCAGGGGAGAGCTCCTACGAGCAGTACTTC
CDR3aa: CASSHQPGESSYEQYF

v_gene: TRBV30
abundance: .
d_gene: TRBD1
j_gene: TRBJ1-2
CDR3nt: TGTGCCTGGAGTTCTTCCTCTGACGGACAGGCTAACTATGGCTACACCTTC
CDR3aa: CAWSSSSDGQANYGYTF

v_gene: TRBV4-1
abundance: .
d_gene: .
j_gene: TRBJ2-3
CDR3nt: TGCGCCAGCAGCCAAGCCCTCACAGATACGCAGTATTTT
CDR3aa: CASSQALTDTQYF

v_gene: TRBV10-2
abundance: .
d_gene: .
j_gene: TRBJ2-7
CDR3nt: TGCGCCAGCAGTGAGTATGCCGCCAGTAACCCGGGGGAGCAGTACTTC
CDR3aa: CASSEYAASNPGEQYF

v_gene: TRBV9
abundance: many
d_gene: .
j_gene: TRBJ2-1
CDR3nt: TGTGCCAGCAGCGTAGAAGGGGACAACTACAATGAGCAGTTCTTC
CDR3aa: CASSVEGDNYNEQFF

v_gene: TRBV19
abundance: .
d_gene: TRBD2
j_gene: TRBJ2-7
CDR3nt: TGTGCCAGTAGTATTATGGCTAGCGGACGCCCCTACGAGCAGTACTTC
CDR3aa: CASSIMASGRPYEQYF

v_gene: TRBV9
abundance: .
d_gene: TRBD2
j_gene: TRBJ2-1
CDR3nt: TGTGCCAGCAGCGCCCCCGGGACTAACTACAATGAGCAGTTCTTC
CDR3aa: CASSAPGTNYNEQFF

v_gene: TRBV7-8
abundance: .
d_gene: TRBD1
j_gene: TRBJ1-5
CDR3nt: TGTGCCAGCAGCTTTCATCCGGGACAGGGCACCAATCAGCCCCAGCATTTT
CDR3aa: CASSFHPGQGTNQPQHF

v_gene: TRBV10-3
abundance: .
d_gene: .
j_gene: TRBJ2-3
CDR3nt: TGTGCCATCAGTGAGTCGGGACAAGCTAGCACAGATACGCAGTATTTT
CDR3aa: CAISESGQASTDTQYF

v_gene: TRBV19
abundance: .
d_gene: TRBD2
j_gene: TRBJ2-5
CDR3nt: TGTGCCAGTAGTATAGGTCTACTAGCGGGACGAAACCAAGAGACCCAGTACTTC
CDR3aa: CASSIGLLAGRNQETQYF

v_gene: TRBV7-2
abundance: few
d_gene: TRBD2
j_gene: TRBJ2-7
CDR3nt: TGTGCCAGCAGCACCGGACTAGGGTACGAGCAGTACTTC
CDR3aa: CASSTGLGYEQYF

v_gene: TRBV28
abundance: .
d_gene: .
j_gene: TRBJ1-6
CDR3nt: TGTGCCAGCAGTTTGGGGCCCCCCCTTAATTCACCCCTCCACTTT
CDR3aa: CASSLGPPLNSPLHF

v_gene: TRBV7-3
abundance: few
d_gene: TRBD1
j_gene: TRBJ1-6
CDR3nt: TGTGCCAGCAGCTTATTAGGGGACAGGGGTTCACCCCTCCACTTT
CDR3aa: CASSLLGDRGSPLHF

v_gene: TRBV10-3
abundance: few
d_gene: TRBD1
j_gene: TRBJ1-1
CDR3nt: TGTGCCATCAGTTTGGGACAGGGGTTCACTGAAGCTTTCTTT
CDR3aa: CAISLGQGFTEAFF

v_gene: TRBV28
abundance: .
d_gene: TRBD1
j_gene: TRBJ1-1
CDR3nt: TGTGCCAGCAGGCACGGGACAGCGATGAACACTGAAGCTTTCTTT
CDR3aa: CASRHGTAMNTEAFF

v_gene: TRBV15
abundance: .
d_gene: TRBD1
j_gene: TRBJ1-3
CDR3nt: TGTGCCACCACCCGCCTGGGGACAGGAGGAAACACCATATATTTT
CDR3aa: CATTRLGTGGNTIYF

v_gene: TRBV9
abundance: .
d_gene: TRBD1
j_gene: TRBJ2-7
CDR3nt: TGTGCCAGCAGCGGGCACCCGGGGGACAGGGTCTACGAGCAGTACTTC
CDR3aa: CASSGHPGDRVYEQYF

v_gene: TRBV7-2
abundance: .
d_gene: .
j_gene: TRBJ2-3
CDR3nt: TGTGCCAGCAGCTCAGGAGGCTTCACAGATACGCAGTATTTT
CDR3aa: CASSSGGFTDTQYF

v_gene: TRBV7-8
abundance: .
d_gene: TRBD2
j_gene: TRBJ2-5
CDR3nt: TGTGCCAGCACCCCTCTCGCGGGGGGGCCGGGAGAGACCCAGTACTTC
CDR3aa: CASTPLAGGPGETQYF

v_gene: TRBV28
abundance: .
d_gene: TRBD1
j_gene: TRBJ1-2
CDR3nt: TGTGCCAGCAGTGGGACAGGGGGTGGCTATGGCTACACCTTC
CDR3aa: CASSGTGGGYGYTF

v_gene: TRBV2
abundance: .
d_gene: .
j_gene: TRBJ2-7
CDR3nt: TGTGCCAGCACTGGAGTGGGAGACTACGAGCAGTACTTC
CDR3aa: CASTGVGDYEQYF

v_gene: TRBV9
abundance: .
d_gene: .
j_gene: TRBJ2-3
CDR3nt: TGTGCCAGCAGCGTGGTAGTATTTTCAGATACGCAGTATTTT
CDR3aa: CASSVVVFSDTQYF

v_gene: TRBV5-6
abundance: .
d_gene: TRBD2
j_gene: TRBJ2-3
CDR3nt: TGTGCCAGCAGCTTGGGGCTAGCGGGGAGCACAGATACGCAGTATTTT
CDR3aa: CASSLGLAGSTDTQYF

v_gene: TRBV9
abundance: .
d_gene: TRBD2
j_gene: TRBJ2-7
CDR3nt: TGTGCCAGCAGCATTAGCGGGGGCCCTCCCTACGAGCAGTACTTC
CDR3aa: CASSISGGPPYEQYF

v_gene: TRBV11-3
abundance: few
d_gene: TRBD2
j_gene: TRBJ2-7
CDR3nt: TGTGCCAGCAGCTTAGCCCGGTGGGGGGCTAGCGGGAGTGCCGAGCAGTACTTC
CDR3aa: CASSLARWGASGSAEQYF